Sequencing of this T cell receptor beta chain was carried out in a study of blood T cells in healthy people across ages. Findings and caveats of the study: It was held that the diversity estimates obtained from one million T cells were underestimates.

This CDR3 contains 14 residues. V gave up 8 bases and J gave up 4 bases; unmatched junction bases: 11. Germline-derived CDR1 and CDR2 are SQVTM and ANQGSEA. Primed by a sample-barcoded 5' primer and a J-beta primer mix, a second PCR proceeded for 7 to 11 cycles. A single record per CDR3 protein comes from TCRdb applying MiXCR to the 5' RACE reads. The table has fewer than 2 million distinct CDR3 sequences, about 39% seen once. This clonotype was observed a handful of times. Its specificity is not known. Sequenced: blood. This chain connects TRBV29-1 to TRBJ2-5; TRBD1 aligns across 9 bases. The source is a human donor in good health. The DNA of the CDR3 is TGCAGCCTCGAAGGGACAGGGCTTCCAGAGACCCAGTACTTC. As protein: CSLEGTGLPETQYF.